A single T cell receptor beta chain is shown here with its context. The antigen remains unidentified. Germline CDR1 reads SNHLY; CDR2 reads FYNNEI. The V end lost 7 bases, the J end lost 6 bases, and 15 bases lay between the germline ends. This CDR3 is 13 amino acids long. RNA was extracted and reverse transcribed into cDNA as the sequencing template. Method: immunoSEQ multiplex PCR; TCRdb's copy keeps in-frame clones and lacks some. Among 150,000 to 200,000 clones listed, less than 65% were seen once. These data originate in a study of CD8+ T cells in alopecia areata. Turning to the study itself: Tofacitinib dosing lasted 6 to 18 months, which was then followed by 6 months off drug.

Study outcomes and limitations: Uncertainty about whether baseline CD8+ expansion is linked to response remains, with one nonresponder. Expanded CD8+ clones among the top 100, and scalp clonality, were significantly decreased by tofacitinib.

Treatment described: oral pan-JAK inhibitor, 5-10 mg twice daily. The TCR sequence derives from a human donor with alopecia areata. The chain employs TRBV2 and TRBJ1-2; the D gene is possibly TRBD1 (6 bases). The specimen comprised CD4+ T cells sorted from blood, sampled at week 24, from a patient treated with tofacitinib. For the CDR3, the DNA is TGTGCCAGCATAAGATCGGGGGCGGATGGCTACACCTTC. Translation gives CASIRSGADGYTF.